These 25 T cell receptor beta chains came from one sample sequenced in a study of identical twins. One entry per CDR3 protein, called by TCRdb with MiXCR from the 5' RACE reads. The sample includes 650,000 to 800,000 distinct CDR3 sequences, 8.6% of them seen just once. These data were likewise used in another study, on yellow fever vaccine responses in identical twins.

Sequences were obtained from PBMCs. Receptors were obtained from a woman aged 18-29 years in good health.

This clonotype was observed at least ten times. The chain employs TRBV29-1 and TRBJ1-2; possibly TRBD1 for D (5 bases). The V end lost 3 bases, the J end lost 5 bases, and 19 bases lay between the germline ends. The CDR3 covers 15 residues. Per germline, CDR1 SQVTM and CDR2 ANQGSEA. Written as DNA, the CDR3 is TGCAGCGTTGAGGGGCTCCCCGGGCGGTCATATGGCTACACCTTC. It codes for CSVEGLPGRSYGYTF.

This clonotype was picked up many times. The rearrangement links TRBV6-1 to TRBJ2-3; 15 bases are shared with TRBD2. This CDR3 is 18 amino acids long. V shed 0 bases, J shed 6 bases, and the junction held 7 bases outside the gene matches. The germline V gene has CDR1 MNHNS and CDR2 SASEGT. CDR3 loop: CASSEARGTSGRFDTQYF. The CDR3 DNA sequence: TGTGCCAGCAGTGAAGCGCGGGGGACTAGCGGGAGGTTTGATACGCAGTATTTT.

V usage is TRBV5-4 and J usage is TRBJ2-5, with 12 bases identical to TRBD2. The CDR3 totals 16 residues. Germline CDR1 SGHNT, CDR2 YYREEE (reference sequence). With V trimmed by 2 bases and J by 2 bases, 4 bases remained unmatched. CDR3 region: CASSFPSGRDQETQYF. CDR3 DNA sequence: TGTGCCAGCAGCTTTCCTAGCGGGAGGGATCAAGAGACCCAGTACTTC.

This clonotype appeared a few times. The chain carries TRBV13 and TRBJ2-1; D gene ambiguous. This CDR3 contains 11 residues. V shed 5 bases and J shed 9 bases, with 8 bases lying between them. CDR1 is PRHDT, CDR2 FYEKMQ, per germline (reference sequence). In DNA, the CDR3 is TGTGCCAGCAGCGTTAAGCGTGAGCAGTTCTTC. Protein: CASSVKREQFF.

This clonotype has at least ten counts. This sequence joins TRBV7-8 and TRBJ1-5; D remains unclear. V gave up 2 bases and J gave up 5 bases, with 4 bases separating them. The CDR3 extends over 12 amino acids. The germline gives CDR1 SGHVS, CDR2 FQNEAQ. The CDR3 DNA is TGTGCCAGCAGCTTAATAGATCAGCCCCAGCATTTT. It translates to CASSLIDQPQHF.

In this sample, this clonotype turned up many times. The rearrangement joins TRBV6-1 to TRBJ2-5; TRBD2 might be the D (5 bases). This CDR3 region has 14 residues. Germline CDR1 and CDR2: MNHNS and SASEGT. V lost 5 bases and J 0 bases, leaving 10 bases between the germline ends. The CDR3 sequence: CASSLTRNQETQYF. CDR3 coding DNA: TGTGCCAGCAGTCTAACTAGGAACCAAGAGACCCAGTACTTC.

This clonotype was seen only a few times. This chain uses TRBV29-1 with TRBJ2-1; 8 positions match TRBD1. The CDR3 is made up of 12 amino acids. Germline lookup yields CDR1 SQVTM and CDR2 ANQGSEA. With 8 bases clipped from V and 10 bases from J, the junction kept 10 bases outside the gene matches. The CDR3 sequence: CSTPRGRGEQFF. DNA for the CDR3: TGCAGCACACCCAGGGGGCGGGGAGAGCAGTTCTTC.

This clonotype was seen many times. The V call is TRBV3-1, the J call TRBJ1-1; D remains unclear. Deletions cut 1 base from V and 9 bases from J, with 12 bases between. Per germline, CDR1 LGHDT and CDR2 YNNKEL (reference sequence). The CDR3 is 13 amino acids. The CDR3 DNA sequence: TGTGCCAGCAGCCAAGGGATTTCTGAAAAAGCTTTCTTT. Protein: CASSQGISEKAFF. Full variable domain (rest looked up from reference TRBV3-1 and TRBJ1-1): DTAVSQTPKYLVTQMGNDKSIKCEQNLGHDTMYWYKQDSKKFLKIMFSYNNKELIINETVPNRFSPKSPDKAHLNLHINSLELGDSAVYFCASSQGISEKAFFGQGTRLTVV.

This chain links TRBV7-9 with TRBJ2-3, with TRBD2 matching 8 bases. CDR1 and CDR2 (germline): SEHNR, FQNEAQ (reference sequence). V was pared by 2 bases and J by 6 bases, with 10 bases of the junction left unmatched. The CDR3 spans 16 residues. The CDR3 DNA reads as TGTGCCAGCAGCTTATTTGCAGCGGGAGACCGGGATACGCAGTATTTT. Translating gives CASSLFAAGDRDTQYF. The whole variable domain, filled in from reference TRBV7-9 and TRBJ2-3, reads DTGVSQNPRHKITKRGQNVTFRCDPISEHNRLYWYRQTLGQGPEFLTYFQNEAQLEKSRLLSDRFSAERPKGSFSTLEIQRTEQGDSAMYLCASSLFAAGDRDTQYFGPGTRLTVL.

This clonotype was seen more than once but under ten times. This sequence joins TRBV2 and TRBJ2-6; no clear D. The CDR3 is made up of 15 amino acids. CDR1 is SNHLY and CDR2 is FYNNEI in the germline V gene. Trimming stripped 4 bases from V and 0 bases from J, with 7 bases between. The CDR3 is CASSGRISGANVLTF. The DNA of the CDR3 is TGTGCCAGCAGTGGTCGGATCTCTGGGGCCAACGTCCTGACTTTC.

This chain uses TRBV3-1 with TRBJ2-7; D possibly uses TRBD1 or TRBD2 (5 bases each). Trimming pared 2 bases from V and 6 bases from J, leaving 20 bases between. Germline values: CDR1 LGHDT, CDR2 YNNKEL (reference sequence). The CDR3 contains 16 residues. CDR3 protein: CASSQKVRGPLAEQYF. CDR3 bases: TGTGCCAGCAGCCAAAAAGTGAGGGGCCCTCTTGCCGAGCAGTACTTC.

This clonotype has a count of ten or more. The chain couples TRBV28 to TRBJ2-5; the D gene is possibly TRBD1 (5 bases). Trimming took 6 bases from V and 5 from J, leaving 19 bases between them. Per germline, CDR1 MDHEN and CDR2 SYDVKM. The CDR3 length is 15 residues. DNA for the CDR3: TGTGCCAGCAGCCTGGGGCAGGGTATGGGGGAGACCCAGTACTTC. Residues: CASSLGQGMGETQYF.

The chain recombines TRBV20-1 with TRBJ2-4; the D gene is possibly TRBD1 (5 bases). Germline V gene data show CDR1 as DFQATT and CDR2 as SNEGSKA (reference sequence). The CDR3 runs to 12 residues. The V end was cut by 4 bases, the J end by 8 bases, with 12 bases between. As DNA, the CDR3 is TGCAGTGCTAAGGGGTTGGTGGACATTCAGTACTTC. This gives the protein CSAKGLVDIQYF.

This clonotype was counted only a few times. The V and J genes are TRBV5-1 and TRBJ2-5; the D gene is possibly TRBD1 (6 bases). V was shortened by 4 bases and J by 5 bases, with 15 bases between the two germline ends. This CDR3 comprises 14 residues. The germline V gene encodes CDR1 SGHRS and CDR2 YFSETQ. The CDR3 spells CASSITGSVETQYF. The CDR3 DNA follows: TGCGCCAGCAGCATAACAGGGAGCGTTGAGACCCAGTACTTC.

This clonotype was detected a few times. The chain is built from TRBV28 and TRBJ1-2; the D is unclear. Germline loops: CDR1 MDHEN, CDR2 SYDVKM. This CDR3 is 12 amino acids long. V was cut by 5 bases and J by 8 bases, with 12 bases left in between. The CDR3 spells CASSLPPEGYTF. CDR3 sequence (DNA): TGTGCCAGCAGTCTCCCTCCGGAAGGCTACACCTTC.

This clonotype occurred many times. The genes are TRBV12-3 or TRBV12-4 and TRBJ1-2; 7 bases fit TRBD1. V was pared by 6 bases and J by 4 bases, with 5 bases of the junction left unmatched. The CDR3 length is 13 residues. The chain's CDR3 is CASRGQRSYGYTF. The CDR3 DNA is TGTGCCAGCAGGGGACAGAGAAGCTATGGCTACACCTTC.

This clonotype was seen repeatedly, ten times or more. The chain combines TRBV27 with TRBJ2-1, with 8 bases matching TRBD2. Germline V CDR1 and CDR2: MNHEY, SMNVEV (reference sequence). The CDR3 is 18 residues long. Losses at the gene ends were 2 bases for V and 5 bases for J; bases not matched to a gene: 14. CDR3 in DNA: TGTGCCAGCAGTTTAACGGGGGGGGCCGACATTATGAACAATGAGCAGTTCTTC. This sequence encodes CASSLTGGADIMNNEQFF.

This clonotype has at least ten counts. A junction boundary mismatches the germline segment, possibly from a read error. The chain uses TRBV7-9 and TRBJ2-4; D may be TRBD2 (5 bases). Germline-derived CDR1 and CDR2 are SEHNR and FQNEAQ (reference sequence). This CDR3 has 13 residues. CDR3 nucleotides: TGTGCCAGCAGCCTAGCCGAAGGGAACATTCAGTACTTC. Protein product: CASSLAEGNIQYF.

The CDR3 is CSARDLTGQDYEQYF. CDR3 nucleotide sequence: TGCAGTGCTAGAGATCTTACGGGACAGGACTACGAGCAGTACTTC. The chain couples TRBV20-1 to TRBJ2-7; TRBD1 agrees at 8 bases. The CDR3 sequence is 15 residues long. V lost 0 bases and J lost 3; bases outside the gene matches: 7. The germline V gene has CDR1 DFQATT and CDR2 SNEGSKA (reference sequence).

This clonotype was counted only a few times. V is TRBV5-1 and J is TRBJ2-1; TRBD2 is a possible D gene (6 bases). This CDR3 contains 17 residues. Looked up from germline, CDR1 is SGHRS and CDR2 is YFSETQ. The V gene lost 0 bases and the J gene lost 3 bases, with 16 bases spanning the gap. In nucleotides, the CDR3 is TGCGCCAGCAGCTTGGGGGGGGTAGCCTACGTCTACAATGAGCAGTTCTTC. Translating it yields CASSLGGVAYVYNEQFF. Full variable domain (missing parts from reference TRBV5-1 and TRBJ2-1): KAGVTQTPRYLIKTRGQQVTLSCSPISGHRSVSWYQQTPGQGLQFLFEYFSETQRNKGNFPGRFSGRQFSNSRSEMNVSTLELGDSALYLCASSLGGVAYVYNEQFFGPGTRLTVL.

This clonotype came up a few times. The chain carries TRBV28 and TRBJ2-3, with TRBD1 matching 7 bases. V lost 4 bases to trimming and J lost 4 bases; unmatched junction nucleotides: 8. The V gene's germline CDR1 is MDHEN and CDR2 SYDVKM. CDR3 length: 15 residues. The chain's CDR3 is CASSWVQGPADTQYF. The CDR3 DNA sequence: TGTGCCAGCAGTTGGGTACAGGGGCCGGCAGATACGCAGTATTTT. Supplemented by reference TRBV28 and TRBJ2-3, the full variable domain reads DVKVTQSSRYLVKRTGEKVFLECVQDMDHENMFWYRQDPGLGLRLIYFSYDVKMKEKGDIPEGYSVSREKKERFSLILESASTNQTSMYLCASSWVQGPADTQYFGPGTRLTVL.

This chain uses TRBV3-1 with TRBJ2-3; D call uncertain. The CDR3 has 11 amino acids. Trimming left V 0 bases short and J 12 bases short, with 7 bases between. In germline, CDR1 is LGHDT, CDR2 YNNKEL (reference sequence). The CDR3 DNA reads as TGTGCCAGCAGCCAAGAGAATTCACAGTATTTT. It codes for CASSQENSQYF.

This clonotype was seen only a few times. The gene calls are TRBV6-5 and TRBJ2-2, with TRBD2 matching 12 bases. The V segment lost 0 bases and the J segment 10 bases; nucleotides outside the gene matches: 6. This CDR3 has 16 amino acids. From germline, CDR1 is MNHEY and CDR2 SVGAGI. CDR3: CASSYSLAGGLEELFF. CDR3 bases: TGTGCCAGCAGTTACTCCCTAGCGGGAGGGCTAGAGGAGCTGTTTTTT.

This clonotype was detected ten times or more. The CDR3 DNA follows: TGTGCCAGCAGTGAAGCGGGGGTTACGGCCGGGGAGCTGTTTTTT. As protein: CASSEAGVTAGELFF. This sequence joins TRBV2 and TRBJ2-2, with D perhaps matching TRBD1 or TRBD2 (5 bases each). Per the germline V gene, CDR1 is SNHLY and CDR2 is FYNNEI. This CDR3 comprises 15 residues. Deletions cut 0 bases from V and 6 bases from J, with 11 bases between.

A few counts support this clonotype. The chain links TRBV7-3 to TRBJ2-3, with D hard to call. Germline CDR1 and CDR2: SGHTA and FQGTGA. This CDR3 comprises 13 residues. Trimming shortened V by 1 base and J by 6 bases, and 8 bases separated the two germline ends. In nucleotides, the CDR3 is TGTGCCAGCAGCTTAATGGGCGGCGATACGCAGTATTTT. Its protein is CASSLMGGDTQYF.